Following are 21 T cell receptor beta chains from one sample sequenced in a study of cytomegalovirus exposure and HLA in healthy donors. Primers for the PCR totalled 60 Vbeta and 13 Jbeta. Profiling relied on immunoSEQ multiplex PCR, and the TCRdb table lists in-frame clones only, not all of them. The table records roughly 160,000 clones, around 77% of them present only once. The sample was PBMCs. The receptors come from a young woman in good health and CMV-seronegative.

The rearrangement joins TRBV9 to TRBJ2-1, with a weak D call TRBD1 (5 bases). Germline CDR1 and CDR2: SGDLS and YYNGEE. V lost 4 bases, J lost 4 bases, and 18 bases lay in between. The CDR3 loop spans 16 amino acids. The CDR3 nucleotides read TGTGCCAGCAGCCTTCTGGACAAATCGTTTTACAATGAGCAGTTCTTC. It translates to CASSLLDKSFYNEQFF.

Turning to this clone: Other DNA sequences in the same sample also yield this CDR3. The J gene is TRBJ2-5, the V gene TRBV15; tentatively, D is TRBD2 (5 bases). The V gene's germline CDR1 is LNHNV and CDR2 YYDKDF (reference sequence). The CDR3 sequence is 14 residues long. Trimming removed 0 bases from V and 4 bases from J, with 9 bases in between. The CDR3 protein is CATSRDRGRETQYF. CDR3 nucleotides: TGTGCCACCAGCAGAGATCGGGGTAGAGAGACCCAGTACTTC. Full variable domain (remainder filled in from reference TRBV15 and TRBJ2-5): DAMVIQNPRYQVTQFGKPVTLSCSQTLNHNVMYWYQQKSSQAPKLLFHYYDKDFNNEADTPDNFQSRRPNTSFCFLDIRSPGLGDTAMYLCATSRDRGRETQYFGPGTRLLVL.

The chain couples TRBV13 to TRBJ2-1; no reliable D call. Germline CDR1 is PRHDT and CDR2 is FYEKMQ (reference sequence). Trimming cost V 4 bases and J 9 bases, with 10 bases left between them. The CDR3 loop spans 12 amino acids. The CDR3 sequence is CASSSGLSEQFF. The CDR3 nucleotides are TGTGCCAGCAGCTCCGGTCTGAGTGAGCAGTTCTTC.

The gene calls are TRBV7-9 and TRBJ1-1; 8 bases are shared with TRBD1. The length of the CDR3 is 14 residues. V was pared by 5 bases and J by 4 bases, with 6 bases of the junction left unmatched. Germline V CDR1 and CDR2: SEHNR, FQNEAQ (reference sequence). This CDR3 is CASSPTGAGTEAFF. CDR3 DNA: TGTGCCAGCAGCCCGACAGGGGCCGGCACTGAAGCTTTCTTT.

The rearrangement joins TRBV5-6 to TRBJ1-2; 8 nucleotides agree with TRBD1. Per the germline V gene, CDR1 is SGHDT and CDR2 is YYEEEE. This CDR3 has 13 amino acids. V gave up 4 bases and J gave up 14 bases; unmatched junction bases: 13. CDR3 nucleotide sequence: TGTGCCAGCAGCACCTGGACAGGGACAAGCCTTACCTTC. Encoded protein: CASSTWTGTSLTF.

The gene calls are TRBV27 and TRBJ2-7; maybe TRBD1 (6 bases). Germline CDR1 is MNHEY and CDR2 is SMNVEV (reference sequence). CDR3 size: 15 residues. Trimming removed 7 bases at V and 1 base at J, with 17 bases between. Written as DNA, the CDR3 is TGTGCCAGCACCTTCAACTCACAGGGTTCCTACGAGCAGTACTTC. This gives the protein CASTFNSQGSYEQYF.

The rearrangement uses TRBV5-1 and TRBJ2-5, with 15 bases that match TRBD2. The V segment lost 5 bases and the J segment 2 bases; nucleotides outside the gene matches: 4. The CDR3 length is 16 residues. Germline CDR1 and CDR2: SGHRS and YFSETQ. The CDR3 reads CASRPGLAGGQETQYF. The CDR3 nucleotides read TGCGCCAGCAGACCAGGACTAGCGGGGGGGCAAGAGACCCAGTACTTC.

V gene TRBV5-6 combines with J gene TRBJ2-2; TRBD1 agrees at 11 bases. The germline gives CDR1 SGHDT, CDR2 YYEEEE. The CDR3 is made up of 16 amino acids. The V and J ends lost 0 bases and 5 bases, in that order; junction bases with no gene match: 3. CDR3 in DNA: TGTGCCAGCAGCTTGGGGGGACAGGGGGTAACCGGGGAGCTGTTTTTT. Its protein product is CASSLGGQGVTGELFF.

The genes are TRBV19 and TRBJ2-3; D unresolved. The V and J ends lost 0 bases and 5 bases respectively, with 12 bases between them. Per the germline V gene, CDR1 is LNHDA and CDR2 is SQIVND (reference sequence). CDR3 length: 15 residues. Here the CDR3 DNA reads TGTGCCAGTAGTATAGAGAAAGCCCCGGGAGATACGCAGTATTTT. Translated, it gives CASSIEKAPGDTQYF. The variable domain in full, with the rest retrieved from reference TRBV19 and TRBJ2-3, is DGGITQSPKYLFRKEGQNVTLSCEQNLNHDAMYWYRQDPGQGLRLIYYSQIVNDFQKGDIAEGYSVSREKKESFPLTVTSAQKNPTAFYLCASSIEKAPGDTQYFGPGTRLTVL.

CDR3 protein: CASSTLAGAQETQYF. CDR3 bases: TGTGCCAGTAGTACGCTAGCGGGGGCCCAAGAGACCCAGTACTTC. The genes are TRBV19 and TRBJ2-5, with 10 bases lining up with TRBD2. Germline CDR1 LNHDA, CDR2 SQIVND (reference sequence). J lost 1 base, V lost 4 bases, and 3 bases had no gene match. The CDR3 runs 15 residues.

The chain uses TRBV7-2 and TRBJ2-6; D is unresolved. Germline V lookup: CDR1 SGHTA, CDR2 FQGNSA. The CDR3 consists of 14 residues. The ends were cut back, 7 bases at V and 0 bases at J, with 7 bases in the middle. The DNA of the CDR3 is TGTGCCAGCACCCCGGGCTCTGGGGCCAACGTCCTGACTTTC. Protein sequence: CASTPGSGANVLTF.

The chain joins TRBV6-6 to TRBJ1-2, with 10 nucleotides matching TRBD1. Germline values: CDR1 MNHNY, CDR2 SVGAGI (reference sequence). The CDR3 runs to 16 residues. V lost 6 bases to trimming and J lost 4 bases; unmatched junction nucleotides: 11. CDR3 residues: CASSPPSGQGSYGYTF. CDR3 nucleotides: TGTGCCAGCAGCCCTCCATCGGGACAGGGGTCCTATGGCTACACCTTC.

V is TRBV23-1 and J is TRBJ1-1, with D possibly matching TRBD1 (5 bases). TRBV23-1 is an ORF, and what it does is uncertain. The V end lost 6 bases, the J end lost 1 base, and 9 bases lay between the germline ends. The CDR3 loop spans 13 amino acids. The DNA for the CDR3 is TGCGCCAGCAGGGGGGGACGGAACACTGAAGCTTTCTTT. Encoded protein: CASRGGRNTEAFF.

The J gene is TRBJ1-1, the V gene TRBV2; 8 bases are shared with TRBD1. The V gene's germline CDR1 is SNHLY and CDR2 FYNNEI. Trimming removed 7 bases from V and 2 bases from J; junction bases left unmatched: 3. The CDR3 loop spans 13 amino acids. CDR3 region: CASIGQGNTEAFF. The CDR3 nucleotides read TGTGCCAGCATCGGACAGGGTAACACTGAAGCTTTCTTT.

There are a few counts of this clone. The V and J genes are TRBV7-2 and TRBJ2-5; the D is unclear. Trimming left V 1 base short and J 0 bases short, with 6 bases between. Germline CDR1 and CDR2: SGHTA and FQGNSA. The CDR3 has 14 amino acids. The CDR3 DNA sequence: TGTGCCAGCAGCTTAGACGGGTACCAAGAGACCCAGTACTTC. The encoded protein is CASSLDGYQETQYF. The variable domain in full, completed from reference TRBV7-2 and TRBJ2-5, reads GAGVSQSPSNKVTEKGKDVELRCDPISGHTALYWYRQSLGQGLEFLIYFQGNSAPDKSGLPSDRFSAERTGGSVSTLTIQRTQQEDSAVYLCASSLDGYQETQYFGPGTRLLVL.

The CDR3 loop is CASSAGSSGNTIYF. The CDR3 coding sequence is TGCGCCAGCAGCGCGGGGTCCTCTGGAAACACCATATATTTT. The gene calls are TRBV5-1 and TRBJ1-3; D not certain. The CDR3 runs to 14 residues. The V end lost 4 bases, the J end lost 0 bases, and 8 bases lay between the germline ends. Looked up from germline, CDR1 is SGHRS and CDR2 is YFSETQ.

The V and J genes are TRBV5-1 and TRBJ2-5, with a possible D match to TRBD2 (5 bases). This CDR3 region has 13 residues. The V gene's germline CDR1 is SGHRS and CDR2 YFSETQ. V gave up 1 base and J gave up 5 bases, with 9 bases separating them. For the CDR3, the DNA is TGCGCCAGCAGCTTGAGCGGTGGTGAGACCCAGTACTTC. Protein product: CASSLSGGETQYF.

This clone was seen a few times. The rearrangement links TRBV2 to TRBJ1-1; D gene ambiguous. CDR3 length: 14 residues. Trimming stripped 7 bases from V and 0 bases from J, with 12 bases between. CDR1 is SNHLY and CDR2 is FYNNEI in the germline V gene. CDR3 in DNA: TGTGCCAGCATTTACTCGGGTATGAACACTGAAGCTTTCTTT. This gives the protein CASIYSGMNTEAFF.

This rearrangement joins TRBV5-1 to TRBJ1-6; D is unclear. In germline, CDR1 is SGHRS, CDR2 YFSETQ. The V gene lost 3 bases and the J gene lost 10 bases, with 11 bases spanning the gap. The CDR3 extends over 13 amino acids. The CDR3 loop is CASSSQERSPLHF. The CDR3 DNA sequence: TGCGCCAGCAGCTCACAAGAGAGGTCACCCCTCCACTTT.

This clone was seen a single time. The CDR3 bases are TGTGCCAGCAGTCCAACAGCGGGATACACAGATACGCAGTATTTT. Translating it yields CASSPTAGYTDTQYF. The chain recombines TRBV27 with TRBJ2-3, with 7 nucleotides matching TRBD2. The germline CDR1 and CDR2 sequences are MNHEY and SMNVEV (reference sequence). Germline trimming cut 5 bases from V and 2 bases from J; bases unmatched to any gene: 7. This CDR3 contains 15 residues.

The chain combines TRBV5-1 with TRBJ1-5, with D tentatively TRBD1 (5 bases). V dropped 0 bases and J dropped 16 bases, with 17 bases sitting between them. The germline V gene encodes CDR1 SGHRS and CDR2 YFSETQ. The CDR3 loop spans 13 amino acids. The chain's CDR3 is CASSLEGVGGAHF. CDR3 nucleotide sequence: TGCGCCAGCAGCTTGGAGGGCGTCGGCGGGGCCCATTTT.